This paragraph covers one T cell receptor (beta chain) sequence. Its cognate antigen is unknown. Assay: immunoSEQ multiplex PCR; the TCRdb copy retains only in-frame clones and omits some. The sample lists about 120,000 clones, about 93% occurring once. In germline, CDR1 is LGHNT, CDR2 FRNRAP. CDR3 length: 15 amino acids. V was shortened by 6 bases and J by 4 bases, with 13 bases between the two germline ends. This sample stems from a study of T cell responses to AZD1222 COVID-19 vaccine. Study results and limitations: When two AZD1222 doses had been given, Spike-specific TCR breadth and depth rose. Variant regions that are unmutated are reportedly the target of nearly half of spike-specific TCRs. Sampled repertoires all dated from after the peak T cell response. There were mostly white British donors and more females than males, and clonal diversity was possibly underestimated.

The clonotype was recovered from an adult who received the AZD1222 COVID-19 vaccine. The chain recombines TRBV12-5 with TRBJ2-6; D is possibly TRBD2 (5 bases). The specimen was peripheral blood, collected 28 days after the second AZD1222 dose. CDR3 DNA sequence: TGTGCTAGTGGCCTTGGGGAGTACGGGGCCAACGTCCTGACTTTC. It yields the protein CASGLGEYGANVLTF.